A single sample gave rise to the 14 T cell receptor beta chains below, sequenced in a study of T cell repertoires in cytomegalovirus infection. What these receptors recognize is not known. TCRdb re-derived calls from the reads in MiXCR, one entry per CDR3 protein. Among about 110,000 distinct CDR3 sequences listed, 25% to 35% were seen once. The specimen was CD8+ T cells from cultured PBMCs, collected from culture after CMV antigen stimulation. Every receptor here comes from a human donor in good health (CMV status not recorded). Some clones in this sample may be carry-over from other donors' samples.

This clonotype appeared a few times. This chain connects TRBV2 to TRBJ2-7; 7 nucleotides match TRBD1. Germline loops: CDR1 SNHLY, CDR2 FYNNEI. The CDR3 length is 15 residues. The V segment lost 5 bases and the J segment 3 bases; nucleotides outside the gene matches: 10. The CDR3 nucleotides are TGTGCCAGCAGTTCGTATGGACAGGTCAACTACGAGCAGTACTTC. It encodes CASSSYGQVNYEQYF.

This clonotype appeared many times. The rearrangement links TRBV7-8 to TRBJ2-1; 11 bases are shared with TRBD2. The CDR3 covers 16 residues. Trimming took 5 bases from V and 12 from J; bases not matched to a gene: 15. CDR1 and CDR2 (germline): SGHVS, FQNEAQ. Here the CDR3 DNA reads TGTGCCAGCAGCCCGTTCGGGACTAGCGGAGGTTTTGGGCAGTTCTTC. It codes for CASSPFGTSGGFGQFF.

This rearrangement joins TRBV6-6 to TRBJ2-5; D not resolved. The CDR3 consists of 12 residues. V lost 7 bases to trimming and J lost 5 bases, with 11 bases between them. Germline loops: CDR1 MNHNY, CDR2 SVGAGI (reference sequence). CDR3 nucleotides: TGTGCCAGCACGAAGGGTAGGGAGACCCAGTACTTC. Protein product: CASTKGRETQYF.

This clonotype occurred a few times. The chain combines TRBV7-9 with TRBJ2-1; 9 nucleotides align to TRBD2. In germline, CDR1 is SEHNR, CDR2 FQNEAQ (reference sequence). CDR3 length: 16 residues. V was clipped by 3 bases and J by 8 bases; unmatched bases: 11. In nucleotides, the CDR3 is TGTGCCAGCAGCTTTCTTTTTAGCGGGGGAGGGGATGAGCAGTTCTTC. As protein: CASSFLFSGGGDEQFF.

This rearrangement joins TRBV29-1 to TRBJ2-7; 7 positions match TRBD2. V gave up 0 bases and J gave up 1 base; unmatched junction bases: 15. Per the germline V gene, CDR1 is SQVTM and CDR2 is ANQGSEA. The CDR3 is 18 residues long. Here the CDR3 reads CSVEDRGSWGGGSYEQYF. CDR3 DNA: TGCAGCGTTGAAGATCGGGGTAGCTGGGGGGGAGGGTCCTACGAGCAGTACTTC.

The chain recombines TRBV19 with TRBJ1-1, with unresolved D. The CDR3 contains 16 residues. The V end was cut by 4 bases, the J end by 0 bases, with 15 bases between. Looked up from germline, CDR1 is LNHDA and CDR2 is SQIVND (reference sequence). The CDR3 bases are TGTGCCAGTAGTAGATACACGAATTCTATGAACACTGAAGCTTTCTTT. Its translation is CASSRYTNSMNTEAFF. Based on the CDR3 plus reference TRBV19 and TRBJ1-1, the full variable domain is DGGITQSPKYLFRKEGQNVTLSCEQNLNHDAMYWYRQDPGQGLRLIYYSQIVNDFQKGDIAEGYSVSREKKESFPLTVTSAQKNPTAFYLCASSRYTNSMNTEAFFGQGTRLTVV.

V usage is TRBV28 and J usage is TRBJ1-1; TRBD1 matches 7 bases. V lost 6 bases, J lost 2 bases, and 9 bases stayed unmatched. The CDR3 runs 15 residues. CDR1 and CDR2 from the germline V gene are MDHEN and SYDVKM. The CDR3 sequence: CASRGPTGLNTEAFF. CDR3 bases: TGTGCCAGCAGGGGCCCGACAGGGCTCAACACTGAAGCTTTCTTT.

This clonotype was counted a few times. This chain joins TRBV7-2 and TRBJ2-3; 9 nucleotides agree with TRBD2. From germline, CDR1 is SGHTA and CDR2 FQGNSA. The CDR3 is made up of 18 amino acids. Losses at the gene ends were 2 bases for V and 0 bases for J; bases not matched to a gene: 9. The CDR3 loop reads CASSLFSGGPPSTDTQYF. CDR3 DNA: TGTGCCAGCAGCTTATTCAGCGGGGGGCCACCTAGCACAGATACGCAGTATTTT.

This clonotype came up a few times. The J gene is TRBJ2-1, the V gene TRBV12-3 or TRBV12-4; TRBD1 matches at 10 bases. After removal of 5 bases from V and 4 bases from J, the junction contained 5 bases not matched to a gene. The CDR3 totals 15 residues. The CDR3 loop reads CASSMTGGPYNEQFF. The CDR3 DNA reads TGTGCCAGCAGTATGACAGGGGGCCCTTACAATGAGCAGTTCTTC.

This clonotype was seen ten or more times. The genes are TRBV7-3 and TRBJ2-5, with a weak D call TRBD1 (6 bases). The CDR3 contains 15 residues. V gave up 4 bases and J gave up 1 base, with 13 bases separating them. The germline V gene encodes CDR1 SGHTA and CDR2 FQGTGA. DNA of the CDR3: TGTGCCAGCAGCTCCAATGGGGGCCCCCAAGAGACCCAGTACTTC. Translation: CASSSNGGPQETQYF.

This chain joins TRBV4-1 and TRBJ2-4; the D is unclear. The CDR3 has 13 residues. V lost 4 bases to trimming and J lost 11 bases, with 15 bases between them. The germline V gene encodes CDR1 MGHRA and CDR2 YSYEKL. The CDR3 DNA reads TGCGCCAGCAGCCCGGTGTGGTCGGCGGTTCAGTACTTC. This gives the protein CASSPVWSAVQYF.

This clonotype showed up many times. This chain connects TRBV7-2 to TRBJ2-3, with 10 bases aligning to TRBD2. V was clipped by 3 bases and J by 4 bases; unmatched bases: 16. The CDR3 is 19 amino acids. Per the germline V gene, CDR1 is SGHTA and CDR2 is FQGNSA. DNA for the CDR3: TGTGCCAGCAGCTTTGGTCACCTAGAGGGCACTAGCGGGGCAGATACGCAGTATTTT. Its translation: CASSFGHLEGTSGADTQYF.

This clonotype was seen at least ten times. The chain is built from TRBV7-9 and TRBJ1-6; 10 positions agree with TRBD1. Germline CDR1 SEHNR, CDR2 FQNEAQ (reference sequence). The CDR3 covers 16 residues. V lost 5 bases, J lost 14 bases, and 15 bases stayed unmatched. In DNA form, the CDR3 reads TGTGCCAGCAGCCATGCGTCGACAGGGGGCCTTAGCACCCTCCACTTT. It translates to CASSHASTGGLSTLHF.

This clonotype was seen a few times. The V gene is TRBV28, the J gene TRBJ2-1; 12 bases agree with TRBD2. V was pared by 2 bases and J by 6 bases, with 5 bases of the junction left unmatched. Germline values: CDR1 MDHEN, CDR2 SYDVKM. CDR3 length equals 16 residues. CDR3 sequence reads: CASSLELAGGFNEQFF. For the CDR3, the DNA is TGTGCCAGCAGTTTAGAACTAGCGGGGGGTTTCAATGAGCAGTTCTTC.